The clone carrying this TCR beta chain showed up just a few times. Its target is not known. Cultured CD4+ T cells had their DNA profiled by the Oncomine TCR Beta short-read assay. MiXCR, applied by TCRdb to the PCR reads, yields one record per CDR3 protein. The table lists around 21,000 distinct CDR3 sequences, roughly 50% of them singletons. These data originate in a study of vaccination and CD4 T cells after COVID-19. Study-level information: Control cultures were supplied with a CEFX pool, an HIV-1 Nef pool, or no peptide at all.

The treatment: roughly 10-day PBMC culture with coronavirus spike peptide pools or control peptides (ViraFEST assay). The ViraFEST method relied on peptide pools to expand antigen-specific T cells, followed by TCR sequencing. Dates of PCR positivity, March to December 2020, preceded the US Alpha, Beta and Delta variants. The CDR3 contains 13 residues. From germline, CDR1 is MNHNS and CDR2 SASEGT. Trimming removed 5 bases from V and 6 bases from J; junction bases left unmatched: 6. The chain couples TRBV6-1 to TRBJ1-2; 7 bases agree with TRBD1. The receptor was isolated from a human donor who had recovered from COVID-19. The sequenced sample was CD4+ T cells from blood, cultured in vitro. The CDR3 region has the DNA TGTGCCAGCAGTCGACAGGGTTGGGATGGCTACACCTTC. Translated, it gives CASSRQGWDGYTF.